These T cell receptor beta chains were read from a single sample in a study of PD-L1 blockade in urothelial cancer. Generated by immunoSEQ multiplex PCR, the TCRdb table keeps only in-frame clones and is missing some. The table lists 50,000 to 65,000 clones, about 76% of them singletons. Sequenced material: PBMCs, taken around atezolizumab (anti-PD-L1) treatment. The receptors were sampled from a man between 65 and 85 years old with urothelial cancer. CDR3s include the opening cysteine and the closing phenylalanine or tryptophan. The D gene is left open where the match is weak. Clone size is given for some rows only: seen once, a few or many times, or a class if the clone is expanded.

J gene	V gene	D gene	clone size	CDR3 protein	CDR3 DNA
TRBJ2-1	TRBV5-1	NA	NA	CASSFGPNSYNEQFF	TGCGCCAGCAGCTTTGGGCCGAACTCCTACAATGAGCAGTTCTTC
TRBJ2-5	TRBV9	TRBD1	NA	CASSSSPGQARQETQYF	TGTGCCAGCAGCTCATCCCCCGGACAGGCGCGGCAAGAGACCCAGTACTTC
TRBJ1-1	TRBV7-9	NA	NA	CASSSQGQGTEAFF	TGTGCCAGCAGCTCCCAGGGCCAGGGCACTGAAGCTTTCTTT
TRBJ2-7	TRBV5-1	TRBD2	NA	CASSRKEAGGISYEQYF	TGCGCCAGCAGCCGGAAAGAGGCGGGAGGGATCTCCTACGAGCAGTACTTC
TRBJ1-2	TRBV6-4	NA	NA	CASSLSGVDGYTF	TGTGCCAGCAGTCTTTCAGGGGTTGATGGCTACACCTTC
TRBJ2-1	TRBV2	NA	NA	CASSPDSVYNEQFF	TGTGCCAGCAGTCCAGACAGTGTCTACAATGAGCAGTTCTTC
TRBJ2-7	TRBV6-1	TRBD2	few	CASSGLAGGSGEQYF	TGTGCCAGCAGTGGACTAGCGGGAGGTTCAGGCGAGCAGTACTTC
TRBJ2-7	TRBV7-9	TRBD2	NA	CASSLSSGHLYEQYF	TGTGCCAGCAGCTTGTCTAGCGGCCACCTCTACGAGCAGTACTTC
TRBJ2-5	TRBV5-5	TRBD1	NA	CASYYGQGGGFVQETQYF	TGTGCCAGCTACTACGGACAGGGCGGTGGGTTTGTCCAAGAGACCCAGTACTTC
TRBJ1-4	TRBV7-9	NA	NA	CASSLWRGGVTNEKLFF	TGTGCCAGCAGCTTATGGAGGGGCGGAGTAACTAATGAAAAACTGTTTTTT
TRBJ2-2	TRBV5-4	NA	NA	CASSLRLHTGELFF	TGTGCCAGCAGCTTGCGACTCCACACCGGGGAGCTGTTTTTT
TRBJ2-7	TRBV19	TRBD1	NA	CASSGQGVGEQYF	TGTGCCAGTAGTGGACAGGGGGTAGGCGAGCAGTACTTC
TRBJ1-2	TRBV11-2	TRBD1	NA	CASSSDRRVGYTF	TGTGCCAGCAGCTCGGACAGGAGAGTGGGCTACACCTTC